Presented here are 29 T cell receptor beta chains from one specimen sequenced in a study of blood T cell repertoires in COVID-19. Sequenced by immunoSEQ multiplex PCR; TCRdb stores in-frame clones only, minus some. The sample lists around 79,000 clones, more than 85% seen once, with approximately 13% in the top ten. Input material: peripheral blood. These receptor sequences come from a man in his sixties or seventies with active or convalescent COVID-19.

The gene calls are TRBV29-1 and TRBJ1-1; D possibly corresponds to TRBD1 (6 bases). Trimming pared 6 bases from V and 1 base from J, leaving 12 bases between. The CDR3 loop spans 13 amino acids. Germline V gene data show CDR1 as SQVTM and CDR2 as ANQGSEA. In nucleotides, the CDR3 is TGCAGCGTCCAACAGGGAACGAACACTGAAGCTTTCTTT. Translation: CSVQQGTNTEAFF. Full variable domain (remainder filled in from reference TRBV29-1 and TRBJ1-1): SAVISQKPSRDICQRGTSLTIQCQVDSQVTMMFWYRQQPGQSLTLIATANQGSEATYESGFVIDKFPISRPNLTFSTLTVSNMSPEDSSIYLCSVQQGTNTEAFFGQGTRLTVV.

This chain uses TRBV10-3 with TRBJ2-5; a weak D match, TRBD1 (6 bases). V was shortened by 8 bases and J by 1 base, with 17 bases between the two germline ends. The CDR3 extends over 15 amino acids. Germline-derived CDR1 and CDR2 are ENHRY and SYGVKD. CDR3 protein: CAIGRTDRSQETQYF. In DNA form, the CDR3 reads TGTGCCATCGGCAGGACAGACCGGTCCCAAGAGACCCAGTACTTC.

The chain couples TRBV7-2 to TRBJ1-2; a possible D gene is TRBD1 (5 bases). V lost 1 base and J 2 bases, leaving 8 bases between the germline ends. CDR3 length: 14 residues. From germline, CDR1 is SGHTA and CDR2 FQGNSA. In nucleotides, the CDR3 is TGTGCCAGCAGCTTAGTTGGGGCCAACTATGGCTACACCTTC. As protein: CASSLVGANYGYTF.

This chain connects TRBV24-1 to TRBJ2-3; D possibly corresponds to TRBD1 (6 bases). Trimming stripped 4 bases from V and 0 bases from J, with 13 bases between. Germline-derived CDR1 and CDR2 are KGHDR and SFDVKD. This CDR3 contains 16 residues. The CDR3 protein is CATSDADSTSTDTQYF. The CDR3 DNA follows: TGTGCCACCAGTGACGCGGACAGCACTAGCACAGATACGCAGTATTTT.

On this clone: The junction shows a germline mismatch at one end, possibly a read error. This chain connects TRBV19 to TRBJ2-1; 11 positions agree with TRBD2. The CDR3 runs 19 residues. Germline CDR1 and CDR2: LNHDA and SQIVND (reference sequence). The CDR3 nucleotides read TGTGCCAGTAGTTTAGATTCCGGGGGTAGGGCTAGCGGGAGGATTGAGCAGTTCTTC. Encoded protein: CASSLDSGGRASGRIEQFF.

This chain links TRBV28 with TRBJ1-2; possibly TRBD1 for D (5 bases). This CDR3 contains 16 residues. The germline gives CDR1 MDHEN, CDR2 SYDVKM. Trimming shortened V by 3 bases and J by 0 bases, and 14 bases separated the two germline ends. The CDR3 sequence is CASSFGTGESNYGYTF. In DNA, the CDR3 is TGTGCCAGCAGTTTCGGAACAGGCGAATCTAACTATGGCTACACCTTC.

The J gene is TRBJ1-6, the V gene TRBV20-1; D possibly corresponds to TRBD1 (6 bases). This CDR3 comprises 14 residues. Germline assignment: CDR1 DFQATT and CDR2 SNEGSKA (reference sequence). Trimming shortened V by 3 bases and J by 4 bases, and 10 bases separated the two germline ends. The CDR3 DNA follows: TGCAGTGCTAGTCAGGGGCGATATAATTCACCCCTCCACTTT. This translates into CSASQGRYNSPLHF.

This sequence joins TRBV7-9 and TRBJ1-5, with D perhaps matching TRBD1 (5 bases). V gave up 4 bases and J gave up 4 bases, with 17 bases separating them. Germline V lookup: CDR1 SEHNR, CDR2 FQNEAQ (reference sequence). The CDR3 runs to 16 residues. CDR3 in DNA: TGTGCCAGCAGCTCCCTGGACACGGGGGGTAATCAGCCCCAGCATTTT. It specifies CASSSLDTGGNQPQHF.

The sample holds one count of this clone. V gene TRBV1 combines with J gene TRBJ1-3; the table calls TRBD1, which could not be checked here. TRBV1 is a recognized pseudogene. The CDR3 length is 14 residues. In nucleotides, the CDR3 is TGCACCAGCAGCCATGACAGGGCTGGAAACACCATATATTTT. This translates into CTSSHDRAGNTIYF.

The rearrangement links TRBV19 to TRBJ2-6; 10 bases fit TRBD2. CDR3 length equals 17 residues. V dropped 3 bases and J dropped 2; count of bases not matched to a gene: 4. CDR1 LNHDA and CDR2 SQIVND come from the germline V gene (reference sequence). CDR3 in amino acids: CASSILAGAAGANVLTF. The DNA of the CDR3 is TGTGCCAGTAGTATCCTAGCGGGAGCGGCTGGGGCCAACGTCCTGACTTTC.

The rearrangement joins TRBV5-4 to TRBJ2-7; 7 bases map to TRBD2. Trimming at V came to 3 bases and at J to 4 bases, leaving 10 bases not matched to a gene. This CDR3 contains 15 residues. CDR1 is SGHNT, CDR2 YYREEE, per germline (reference sequence). The CDR3 DNA reads as TGTGCCAGCAGCTCCAACGCGGGAGTATTTTACGAGCAGTACTTC. Translating it yields CASSSNAGVFYEQYF.

The chain uses TRBV10-3 and TRBJ2-1; D perhaps matches TRBD2 (5 bases). Germline values: CDR1 ENHRY, CDR2 SYGVKD. The CDR3 runs 14 residues. V lost 6 bases, J lost 0 bases, and 9 bases lay in between. The CDR3 spells CAIRRASSYNEQFF. Written as DNA, the CDR3 is TGTGCCATCAGGAGGGCGAGCTCCTACAATGAGCAGTTCTTC.

This clone was picked up a small number of times. The rearrangement joins TRBV2 to TRBJ1-2; a possible D gene is TRBD1 (6 bases). The CDR3 length is 16 residues. Germline V gene lookup returns CDR1 SNHLY and CDR2 FYNNEI. V dropped 7 bases and J dropped 1 base, with 19 bases sitting between them. This CDR3 is CASMGASPRSNYGYTF. CDR3 coding DNA: TGTGCCAGCATGGGGGCTAGCCCACGTAGTAACTATGGCTACACCTTC.

The V call is TRBV7-2, the J call TRBJ1-6, with D uncertain. The CDR3 consists of 15 residues. Trimming pared 1 base from V and 2 bases from J, leaving 6 bases between. The germline V gene encodes CDR1 SGHTA and CDR2 FQGNSA. The DNA of the CDR3 is TGTGCCAGCAGCTTAGACACAGCCTATAATTCACCCCTCCACTTT. This translates into CASSLDTAYNSPLHF.

This chain links TRBV6-5 with TRBJ1-2; possible D gene TRBD1, 5 bases. This CDR3 contains 14 residues. V gave up 7 bases and J gave up 4 bases, with 16 bases separating them. Germline V gives CDR1 MNHEY, CDR2 SVGAGI. The CDR3 coding sequence is TGTGCCAGCACCAGAAGTGGAGGGGTCTATGGCTACACCTTC. Its protein product is CASTRSGGVYGYTF.

V is TRBV23-1 and J is TRBJ1-4; tentative D call: TRBD1 (5 bases). TRBV23-1 is flagged as an ORF with uncertain function. The CDR3 consists of 19 residues. V shed 3 bases and J shed 0 bases, with 20 bases lying between them. This CDR3 is CASSHRGRVEAATNEKLFF. CDR3 sequence (DNA): TGCGCCAGCAGTCACCGGGGGAGAGTCGAAGCGGCAACTAATGAAAAACTGTTTTTT.

The chain recombines TRBV28 with TRBJ2-7; TRBD1 matches 8 bases. The CDR3 sequence is 15 residues long. V shed 5 bases, J shed 5 bases, and the junction held 11 bases outside the gene matches. Germline CDR1 MDHEN, CDR2 SYDVKM. Here the CDR3 DNA reads TGTGCCAGCAGTGGCCGTGACAGGGGTAGGGACGAGCAGTACTTC. Amino acid sequence: CASSGRDRGRDEQYF.

The chain uses TRBV10-3 and TRBJ1-1; TRBD1 matches 8 bases. Trimming removed 3 bases from V and 4 bases from J; junction bases left unmatched: 4. The CDR3 has 14 residues. Germline-derived CDR1 and CDR2 are ENHRY and SYGVKD. In nucleotides, the CDR3 is TGTGCCATCAGTGATGCAGGGGGCAGCACTGAAGCTTTCTTT. It specifies CAISDAGGSTEAFF.

This chain connects TRBV28 to TRBJ1-1, with 7 positions matching TRBD1. The CDR3 extends over 13 amino acids. Germline V gene lookup returns CDR1 MDHEN and CDR2 SYDVKM. V gave up 9 bases and J gave up 0 bases; unmatched junction bases: 4. The CDR3 nucleotides read TGTGCCAGTCGACAGGGTCTGAACACTGAAGCTTTCTTT. Protein sequence: CASRQGLNTEAFF.

This clone was picked up one time. The gene calls are TRBV6-5 and TRBJ1-2; tentative D call: TRBD1 (6 bases). CDR3 size: 16 residues. Trimming removed 0 bases from V and 8 bases from J, with 19 bases in between. Looked up from germline, CDR1 is MNHEY and CDR2 is SVGAGI. The CDR3 here is CASSYSGGRGFEGYTF. CDR3 DNA sequence: TGTGCCAGCAGTTACTCGGGGGGGCGCGGGTTTGAAGGCTACACCTTC.

The chain has TRBV6-4 and TRBJ1-5; 9 bases agree with TRBD1. The CDR3 length is 16 residues. Germline assignment: CDR1 MRHNA and CDR2 SNTAGT. With 2 bases clipped from V and 7 bases from J, the junction kept 9 bases outside the gene matches. CDR3 nucleotide sequence: TGTGCCAGCAGTGACCCGGGACAGGGAAAATACCAGCCCCAGCATTTT. This encodes CASSDPGQGKYQPQHF.

The chain uses TRBV20-1 and TRBJ2-7, with D unresolved. The V end lost 5 bases, the J end lost 4 bases, and 6 bases lay between the germline ends. This CDR3 is 10 amino acids long. Germline CDR1 and CDR2: DFQATT and SNEGSKA (reference sequence). The CDR3 is CSAVRYEQYF. The CDR3 bases are TGCAGTGCTGTGAGATACGAGCAGTACTTC.

The rearrangement joins TRBV30 to TRBJ2-3, with 8 bases identical to TRBD1. Germline values: CDR1 GTSNPN, CDR2 SVGIG (reference sequence). V lost 3 bases and J lost 5; bases outside the gene matches: 7. This CDR3 spans 14 amino acids. CDR3 nucleotide sequence: TGTGCCTGGAGGCCCCAGGGGGCGAGAGATACGCAGTATTTT. Translation: CAWRPQGARDTQYF.

This chain links TRBV20-1 with TRBJ2-3; D remains ambiguous. The CDR3 length is 10 residues. Trimming removed 6 bases at V and 7 bases at J, with 8 bases between. Germline-derived CDR1 and CDR2 are DFQATT and SNEGSKA (reference sequence). The chain's CDR3 is CSATEYTQYF. The CDR3 DNA reads as TGCAGTGCCACCGAGTATACGCAGTATTTT.

The J gene is TRBJ2-7, the V gene TRBV4-3; D not certain. The germline V and J ends were trimmed by 0 bases and 0 bases, with 12 bases remaining between them. Germline V gives CDR1 LGHNA, CDR2 YSLEER. CDR3 length equals 16 residues. CDR3 in DNA: TGCGCCAGCAGCCAAGAGTCCCAGGTTCTCTCCTACGAGCAGTACTTC. Translation: CASSQESQVLSYEQYF.

V usage is TRBV7-8 and J usage is TRBJ1-4, with 8 bases fitting TRBD1. Germline trimming cut 1 base from V and 4 bases from J; bases unmatched to any gene: 2. Germline CDR1 and CDR2: SGHVS and FQNEAQ. This CDR3 spans 15 amino acids. CDR3 nucleotides: TGTGCCAGCAGCTTAGGGGACAGGCATAATGAAAAACTGTTTTTT. Translated, it gives CASSLGDRHNEKLFF. Variable domain in full (rest from reference TRBV7-8 and TRBJ1-4): GAGVSQSPRYKVAKRGQDVALRCDPISGHVSLFWYQQALGQGPEFLTYFQNEAQLDKSGLPSDRFFAERPEGSVSTLKIQRTQQEDSAVYLCASSLGDRHNEKLFFGSGTQLSVL.

The rearrangement links TRBV19 to TRBJ2-1; 7 bases map to TRBD1. V gave up 6 bases and J gave up 4 bases; unmatched junction bases: 18. Germline V gene sequence: CDR1 LNHDA, CDR2 SQIVND (reference sequence). The CDR3 has 18 amino acids. CDR3 in DNA: TGTGCCAGTAGGATGGGCTACACCGGGACAGCCCTATACAATGAGCAGTTCTTC. It encodes CASRMGYTGTALYNEQFF.

This clone occurred once. The rearrangement uses TRBV18 and TRBJ2-1; tentative D call: TRBD2 (6 bases). This CDR3 has 15 residues. The germline gives CDR1 KGHSH, CDR2 LQKENI. Trimming took 2 bases from V and 7 from J, leaving 15 bases between them. The CDR3 nucleotides are TGTGCCAGCTCACCAGGGGGGTCCGCAACGAATGAGCAGTTCTTC. Its translation: CASSPGGSATNEQFF.

V and J are TRBV19 and TRBJ2-2; TRBD1 might be the D (5 bases). Germline V gives CDR1 LNHDA, CDR2 SQIVND (reference sequence). Between the trimmed V and J ends, which lost 6 bases and 1 base, there was a span of 6 bases. The CDR3 spans 13 residues. The CDR3 nucleotides read TGTGCCAGTAGCACAGGGAACACCGGGGAGCTGTTTTTT. It yields the protein CASSTGNTGELFF.